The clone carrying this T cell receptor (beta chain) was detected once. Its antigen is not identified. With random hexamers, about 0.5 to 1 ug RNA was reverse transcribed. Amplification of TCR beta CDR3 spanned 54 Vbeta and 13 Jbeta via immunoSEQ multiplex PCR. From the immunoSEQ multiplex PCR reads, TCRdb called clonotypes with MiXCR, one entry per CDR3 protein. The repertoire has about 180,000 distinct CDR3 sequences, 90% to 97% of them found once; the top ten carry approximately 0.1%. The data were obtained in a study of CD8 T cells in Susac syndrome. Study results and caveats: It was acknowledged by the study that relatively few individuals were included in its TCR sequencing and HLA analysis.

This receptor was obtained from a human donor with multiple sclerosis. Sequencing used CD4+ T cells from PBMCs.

CDR3 coding DNA: TGTGCCAGCAGTTCCACAGGGCCGGAGGGTACGCAGTATTTT. Translated: CASSSTGPEGTQYF. V usage is TRBV6-6 and J usage is TRBJ2-3; D possibly matches TRBD1 or TRBD2 (6 bases each). The germline V and J ends were trimmed by 4 bases and 8 bases, with 16 bases remaining between them. The CDR3 contains 14 residues. The germline V gene encodes CDR1 MNHNY and CDR2 SVGAGI (reference sequence).